Presented here are 2 T cell receptor beta chains from one specimen sequenced in a study of early T cells in non-severe SARS-CoV-2 infection. TCRdb independently ran MiXCR on the 5' RACE reads; one entry per CDR3 protein. The sample lists 40,000 to 50,000 distinct CDR3 sequences, over 5% occurring once. Sequenced material: whole blood, taken at baseline. These receptors were obtained from an adult who was a healthcare worker with PCR-confirmed SARS-CoV-2 infection or an uninfected control (not recorded which).

The gene calls are TRBV5-1 and TRBJ2-5; the D gene could be TRBD1 or TRBD2 (5 bases each). In germline, CDR1 is SGHRS, CDR2 YFSETQ. CDR3 length: 14 amino acids. V was pared by 0 bases and J by 3 bases, with 9 bases between. CDR3 sequence: CASSLGDGKETQYF. CDR3 nucleotides: TGCGCCAGCAGCTTGGGGGACGGGAAAGAGACCCAGTACTTC. Based on the CDR3 plus reference TRBV5-1 and TRBJ2-5, the full variable domain is KAGVTQTPRYLIKTRGQQVTLSCSPISGHRSVSWYQQTPGQGLQFLFEYFSETQRNKGNFPGRFSGRQFSNSRSEMNVSTLELGDSALYLCASSLGDGKETQYFGPGTRLLVL.

This clonotype occurred many times. The chain employs TRBV7-9 and TRBJ1-1; D not certain. The CDR3 runs 13 residues. Trimming pared 3 bases from V and 7 bases from J, leaving 12 bases between. The germline V gene encodes CDR1 SEHNR and CDR2 FQNEAQ (reference sequence). CDR3 DNA sequence: TGTGCCAGCAGCTTGCAAACGGAGAGTGAAGCTTTCTTT. The encoded protein is CASSLQTESEAFF.